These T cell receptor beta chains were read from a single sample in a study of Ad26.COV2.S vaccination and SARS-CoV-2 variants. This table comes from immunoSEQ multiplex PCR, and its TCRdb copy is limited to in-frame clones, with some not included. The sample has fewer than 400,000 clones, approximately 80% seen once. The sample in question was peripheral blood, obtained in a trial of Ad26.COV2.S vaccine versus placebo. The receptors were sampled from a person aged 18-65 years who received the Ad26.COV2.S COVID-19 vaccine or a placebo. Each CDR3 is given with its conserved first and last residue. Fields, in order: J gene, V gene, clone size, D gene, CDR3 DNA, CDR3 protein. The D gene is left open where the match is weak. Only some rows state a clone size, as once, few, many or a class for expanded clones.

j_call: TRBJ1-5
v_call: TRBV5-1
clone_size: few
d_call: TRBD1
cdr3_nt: TGCGCCAGCAGCGCCGGGACAGGGGGCAATCAGCCCCAGCATTTT
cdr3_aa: CASSAGTGGNQPQHF

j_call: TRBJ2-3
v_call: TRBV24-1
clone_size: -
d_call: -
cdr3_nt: TGTGCCACCAGCATCGCAGATACGCAGTATTTT
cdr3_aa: CATSIADTQYF

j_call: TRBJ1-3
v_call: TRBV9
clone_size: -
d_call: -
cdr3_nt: TGTGCCAGCGGGAGCTCTGGAAACACCATATATTTT
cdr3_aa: CASGSSGNTIYF

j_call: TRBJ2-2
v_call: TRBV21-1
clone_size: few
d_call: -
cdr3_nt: TGTGCCAGCAGCCTCCGCTCACGAGGCCGGGAGCTGTTTTTT
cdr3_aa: CASSLRSRGRELFF

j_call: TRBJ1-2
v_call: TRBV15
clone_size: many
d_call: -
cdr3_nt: TGTGCCACCAGCAGAGAGGGCTATGGCTACACCTTC
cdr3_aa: CATSREGYGYTF

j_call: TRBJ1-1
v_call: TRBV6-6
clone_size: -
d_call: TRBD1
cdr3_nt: TGTGCCAGCAGTTACAGGGACAGGGAAGCTTTCTTT
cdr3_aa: CASSYRDREAFF

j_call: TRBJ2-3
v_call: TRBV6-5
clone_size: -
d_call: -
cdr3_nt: TGTGCCAGCAGTTACAGCAGGGATACGCAGTATTTT
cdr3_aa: CASSYSRDTQYF

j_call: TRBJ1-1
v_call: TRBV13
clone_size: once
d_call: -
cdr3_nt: TGTGCCAGCAGCTTAAGGGGGGGCGCAGCCACTGAAGCTTTCTTT
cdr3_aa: CASSLRGGAATEAFF

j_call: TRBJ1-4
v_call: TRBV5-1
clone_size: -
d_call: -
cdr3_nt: TGCGCCAGCAGTGTTCAGCCAACTAATGAAAAACTGTTTTTT
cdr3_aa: CASSVQPTNEKLFF

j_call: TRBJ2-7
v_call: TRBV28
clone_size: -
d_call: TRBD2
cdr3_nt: TGTGCCAGCAGTCCGGGCGGGGGGCCCGACTACGAGCAGTACTTC
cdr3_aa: CASSPGGGPDYEQYF

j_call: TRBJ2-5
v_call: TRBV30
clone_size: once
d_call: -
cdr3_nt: TGTGCCTGGATGGGGGGCCGAGAGACCCAGTACTTC
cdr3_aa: CAWMGGRETQYF

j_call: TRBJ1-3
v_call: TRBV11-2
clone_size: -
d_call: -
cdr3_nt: TGTGCCAGCAGCTTTAATATTGGCTCTGGAAACACCATATATTTT
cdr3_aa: CASSFNIGSGNTIYF

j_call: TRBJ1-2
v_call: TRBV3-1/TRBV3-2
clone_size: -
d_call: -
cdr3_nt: TGTGCCAGCAGACGCACCGGGACACCGAACTATGGCTACACCTTC
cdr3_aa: CASRRTGTPNYGYTF

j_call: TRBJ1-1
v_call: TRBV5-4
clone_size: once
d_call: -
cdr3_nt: TGTGCCAGCAGCGCGCCGGGGGAGAACACTGAAGCTTTCTTT
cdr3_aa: CASSAPGENTEAFF

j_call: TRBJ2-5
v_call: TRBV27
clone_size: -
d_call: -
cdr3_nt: TGTGCCAGCAGGGGATCTGGAGGAGAGACCCAGTACTTC
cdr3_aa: CASRGSGGETQYF

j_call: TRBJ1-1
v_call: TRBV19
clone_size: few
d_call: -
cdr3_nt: TGTGCCAGTACTGACAGGTTGAACACTGAAGCTTTCTTT
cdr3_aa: CASTDRLNTEAFF

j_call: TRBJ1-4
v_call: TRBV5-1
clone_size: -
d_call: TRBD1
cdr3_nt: TGCGCCAGCAGCTTGGAGGGACAGGGGGGTGGAAAACTGTTTTTT
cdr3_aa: CASSLEGQGGGKLFF

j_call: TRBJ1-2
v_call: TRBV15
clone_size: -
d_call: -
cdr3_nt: TGTGCCACCAGCGGTACAGGGTATGGCTACACCTTC
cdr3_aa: CATSGTGYGYTF

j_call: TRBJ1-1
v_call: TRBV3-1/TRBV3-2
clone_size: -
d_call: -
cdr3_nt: TGTGCCAGCAGCCAAACCGGTTCGCACACTGAAGCTTTCTTT
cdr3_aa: CASSQTGSHTEAFF

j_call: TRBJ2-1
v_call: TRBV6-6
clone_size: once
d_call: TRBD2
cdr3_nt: TGTGCCAGCACAATTAGCGGGGGGTCTTCGCTAGAGCCGTTCTTC
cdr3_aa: CASTISGGSSLEPFF

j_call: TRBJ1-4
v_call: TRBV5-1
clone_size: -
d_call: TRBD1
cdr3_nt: TGCGCCAGCAGCGCTTCAGGGGGCTATGAAAAACTGTTTTTT
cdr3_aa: CASSASGGYEKLFF

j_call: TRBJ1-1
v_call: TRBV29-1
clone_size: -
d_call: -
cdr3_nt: TGCAGCGTTGAGTACAGTTTCTATGCTGAAGCTTTCTTT
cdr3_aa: CSVEYSFYAEAFF

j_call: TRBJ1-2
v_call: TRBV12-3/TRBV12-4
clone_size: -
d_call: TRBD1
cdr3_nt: TGTGCCAGCACCGGACAGGGCTCGGGTGGCTACACCTTC
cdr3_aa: CASTGQGSGGYTF

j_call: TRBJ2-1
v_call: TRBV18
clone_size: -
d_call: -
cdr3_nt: TGTGCCAGCTCACCACGGGGGGGGCCCTACAATGAGCAGTTCTTC
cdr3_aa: CASSPRGGPYNEQFF

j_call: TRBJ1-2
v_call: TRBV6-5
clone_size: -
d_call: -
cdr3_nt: TGTGCCAGCAGTCAGGGCTATGGCTACACCTTC
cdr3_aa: CASSQGYGYTF

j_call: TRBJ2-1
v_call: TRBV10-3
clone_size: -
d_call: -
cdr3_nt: TGTGCCATATCCGGGACGGCTAACAATGAGCAGTTCTTC
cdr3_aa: CAISGTANNEQFF

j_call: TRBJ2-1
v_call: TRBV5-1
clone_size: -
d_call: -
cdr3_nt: TGCGCCAGCAGCCCTCTGGGGACTGGAAATGGGCAGTTCTTC
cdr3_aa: CASSPLGTGNGQFF

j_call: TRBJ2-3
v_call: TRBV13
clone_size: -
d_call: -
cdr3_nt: TGTGCCAGCAGCTTAGTGGGACAATATACGCAGTATTTT
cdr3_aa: CASSLVGQYTQYF

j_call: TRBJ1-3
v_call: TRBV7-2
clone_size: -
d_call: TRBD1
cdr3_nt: TGTGCCAGCAGCTCGTGGACAGGGGGCGGAAACACCATATATTTT
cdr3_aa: CASSSWTGGGNTIYF

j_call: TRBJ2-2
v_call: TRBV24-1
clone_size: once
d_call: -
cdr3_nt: TGTGCCACCAGTGAACACTACAGCATGAACACCGGGGAGCTGTTTTTT
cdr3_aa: CATSEHYSMNTGELFF

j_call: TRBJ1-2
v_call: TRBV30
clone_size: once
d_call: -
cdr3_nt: TGTGCCTGGAGTGGGCGGAACTATGGCTACACCTTC
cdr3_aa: CAWSGRNYGYTF

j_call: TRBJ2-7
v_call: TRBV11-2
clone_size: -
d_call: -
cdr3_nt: TGTGCCAGCAGCTTAGAGGTGAGCTCCTACGAGCAGTACTTC
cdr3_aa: CASSLEVSSYEQYF

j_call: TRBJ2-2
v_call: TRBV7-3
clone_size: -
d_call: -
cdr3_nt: TGTGCCAGCAGCGCCTCCTCAAGGGGCCTGACCGGGGAGCTGTTTTTT
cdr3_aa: CASSASSRGLTGELFF

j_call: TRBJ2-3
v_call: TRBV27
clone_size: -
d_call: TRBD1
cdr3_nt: TGTGCCAGCAGGCCAGTCGACAGGGGGCAGTATTTT
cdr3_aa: CASRPVDRGQYF

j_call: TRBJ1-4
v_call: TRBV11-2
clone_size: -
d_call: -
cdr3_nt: TGTGCCAGCAGCTCCAGGCCGGGGGGGGCCGGGGAAAAACTGTTTTTT
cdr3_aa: CASSSRPGGAGEKLFF

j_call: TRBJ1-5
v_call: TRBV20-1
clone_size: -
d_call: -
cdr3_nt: TGCAGTGCTAGTCTTGATAGCAATCAGCCCCAGCATTTT
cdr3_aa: CSASLDSNQPQHF

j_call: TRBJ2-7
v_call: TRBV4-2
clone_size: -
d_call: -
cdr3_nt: TGTGCCAGCAGCCAAGCCGCCGGGACGGTAAGCTCCTACGAGCAGTACTTC
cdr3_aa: CASSQAAGTVSSYEQYF

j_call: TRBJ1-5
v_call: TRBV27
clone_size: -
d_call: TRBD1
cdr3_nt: TGTGCCAGCAGTAAGGACAGGTGGGGCAATCAGCCCCAGCATTTT
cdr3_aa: CASSKDRWGNQPQHF

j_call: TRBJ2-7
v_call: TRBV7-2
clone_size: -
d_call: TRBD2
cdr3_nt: TGTGCCAGCAGGGATAGCGGGGCCTCCTACGAGCAGTACTTC
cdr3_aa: CASRDSGASYEQYF

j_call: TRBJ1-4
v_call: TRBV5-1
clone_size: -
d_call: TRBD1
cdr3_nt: TGCGCCAGCAGCCTGGGACAGGGAAATGAAAAACTGTTTTTT
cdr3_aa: CASSLGQGNEKLFF

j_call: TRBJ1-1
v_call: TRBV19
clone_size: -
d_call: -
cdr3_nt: TGTGCCAGTAGTATGAGACTGGCTGAAGCTTTCTTT
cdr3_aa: CASSMRLAEAFF

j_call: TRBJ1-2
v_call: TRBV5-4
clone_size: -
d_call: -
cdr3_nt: TGTGCCAGCAGAACAGACACCTGGGGATATGGCTACACCTTC
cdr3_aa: CASRTDTWGYGYTF

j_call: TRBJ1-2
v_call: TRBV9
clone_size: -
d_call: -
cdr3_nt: TGTGCCAGCAGCGTAGAAGGCCGTACCTCCTATGGCTACACCTTC
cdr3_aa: CASSVEGRTSYGYTF

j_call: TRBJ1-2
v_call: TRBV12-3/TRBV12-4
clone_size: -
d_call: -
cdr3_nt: TGTGCCAGCAGTTTCGGGGTAGGGTATGGCTACACCTTC
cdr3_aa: CASSFGVGYGYTF

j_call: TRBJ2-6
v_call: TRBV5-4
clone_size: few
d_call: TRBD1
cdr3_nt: TGTGCCAGCAGCTATACAGGGGGCTCTGGGGCCAACGTCCTGACTTTC
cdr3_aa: CASSYTGGSGANVLTF

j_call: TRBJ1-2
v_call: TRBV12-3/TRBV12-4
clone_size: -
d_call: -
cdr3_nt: TGTGCCAGCAGTTTGGGCTTAGGCTACACCTTC
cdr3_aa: CASSLGLGYTF

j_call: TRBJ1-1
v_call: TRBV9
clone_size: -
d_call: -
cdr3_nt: TGTGCCAGCAGCGTAGGTCCAGGGCCGAACACTGAAGCTTTCTTT
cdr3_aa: CASSVGPGPNTEAFF

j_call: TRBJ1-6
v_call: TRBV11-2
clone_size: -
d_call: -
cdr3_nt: TGTGCCAGCAGCTTGTTGGGGGCTGACAAATCACCCCTCCACTTT
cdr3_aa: CASSLLGADKSPLHF

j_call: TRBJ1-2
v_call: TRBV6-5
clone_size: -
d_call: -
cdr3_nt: TGTGCCAGCAGTAGGAACGGCGACTATGGCTACACCTTC
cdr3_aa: CASSRNGDYGYTF

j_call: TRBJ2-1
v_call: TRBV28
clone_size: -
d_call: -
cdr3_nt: TGTGCCAGCAGTTCCTCCGCGGGGGCCACCTACAATGAGCAGTTCTTC
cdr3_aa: CASSSSAGATYNEQFF

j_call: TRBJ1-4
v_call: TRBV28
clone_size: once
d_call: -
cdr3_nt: TGTGCCAGCAGTCCCGCCCTCGGGCGGGCTAATGAAAAACTGTTTTTT
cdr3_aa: CASSPALGRANEKLFF

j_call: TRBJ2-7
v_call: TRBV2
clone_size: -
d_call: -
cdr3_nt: TGTGCCAGCATGAGGGTTTACGAGCAGTACTTC
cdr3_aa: CASMRVYEQYF